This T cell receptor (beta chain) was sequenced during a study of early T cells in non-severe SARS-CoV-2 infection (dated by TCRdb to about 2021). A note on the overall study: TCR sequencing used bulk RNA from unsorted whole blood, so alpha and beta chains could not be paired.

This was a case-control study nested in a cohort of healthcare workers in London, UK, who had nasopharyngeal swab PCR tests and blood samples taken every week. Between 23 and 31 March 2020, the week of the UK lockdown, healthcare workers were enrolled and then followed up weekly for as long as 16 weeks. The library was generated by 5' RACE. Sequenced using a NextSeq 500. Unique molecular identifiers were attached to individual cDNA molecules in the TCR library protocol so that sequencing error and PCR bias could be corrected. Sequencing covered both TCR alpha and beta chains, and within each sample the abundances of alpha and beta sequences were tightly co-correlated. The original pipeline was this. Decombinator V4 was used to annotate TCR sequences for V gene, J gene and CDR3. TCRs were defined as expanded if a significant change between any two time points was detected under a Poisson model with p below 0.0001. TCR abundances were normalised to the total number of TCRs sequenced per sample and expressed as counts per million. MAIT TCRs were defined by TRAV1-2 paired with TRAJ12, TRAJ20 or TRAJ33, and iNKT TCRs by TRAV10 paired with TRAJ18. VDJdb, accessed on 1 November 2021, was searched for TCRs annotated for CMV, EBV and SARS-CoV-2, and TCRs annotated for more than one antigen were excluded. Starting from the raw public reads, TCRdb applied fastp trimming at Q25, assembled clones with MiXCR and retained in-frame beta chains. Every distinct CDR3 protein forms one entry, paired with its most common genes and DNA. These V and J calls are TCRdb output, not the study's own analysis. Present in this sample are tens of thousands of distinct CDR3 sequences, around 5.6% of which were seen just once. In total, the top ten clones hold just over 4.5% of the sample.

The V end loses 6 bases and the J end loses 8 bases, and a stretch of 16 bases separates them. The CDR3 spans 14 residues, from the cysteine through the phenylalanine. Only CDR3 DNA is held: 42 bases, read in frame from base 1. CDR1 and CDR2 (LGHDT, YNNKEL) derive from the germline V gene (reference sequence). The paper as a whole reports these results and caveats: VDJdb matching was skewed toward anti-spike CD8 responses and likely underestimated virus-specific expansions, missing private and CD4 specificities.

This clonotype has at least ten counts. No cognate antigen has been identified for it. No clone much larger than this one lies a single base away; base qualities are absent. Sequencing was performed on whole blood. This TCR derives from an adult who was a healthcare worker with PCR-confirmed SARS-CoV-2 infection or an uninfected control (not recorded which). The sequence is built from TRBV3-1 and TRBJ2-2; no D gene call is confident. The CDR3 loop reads CASRDRAPKGELFF. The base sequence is TGTGCCAGCAGGGATCGGGCCCCCAAGGGGGAGCTGTTTTTT.